The sample holds one count of the clone carrying this T cell receptor beta chain. Its antigen remains unknown. This sample is part of a study of T cell responses to AZD1222 COVID-19 vaccine. This CDR3 is built from 15 residues. The ends were cut back, 2 bases at V and 0 bases at J, with 8 bases in the middle. Germline CDR1 SGHAT, CDR2 FQNNGV. Data came from immunoSEQ multiplex PCR; TCRdb stores just in-frame clones and leaves some out. This sample has approximately 70,000 clones, with 82% found just once. Broader study findings: Unmutated variant regions are reportedly targeted by nearly half of spike-specific TCRs. Vaccine-associated CD4 TCRs spanned spike, dominant at 160-218 and 743-854.

V is TRBV11-2 and J is TRBJ1-5; D unclear. This TCR was recovered from an adult in good health. Here the sequenced sample was peripheral blood, taken on day 0 of AZD1222 vaccination. The CDR3 reads CASSLIGSSNQPQHF. The CDR3 bases are TGTGCCAGCAGCTTAATAGGGAGTAGCAATCAGCCCCAGCATTTT.